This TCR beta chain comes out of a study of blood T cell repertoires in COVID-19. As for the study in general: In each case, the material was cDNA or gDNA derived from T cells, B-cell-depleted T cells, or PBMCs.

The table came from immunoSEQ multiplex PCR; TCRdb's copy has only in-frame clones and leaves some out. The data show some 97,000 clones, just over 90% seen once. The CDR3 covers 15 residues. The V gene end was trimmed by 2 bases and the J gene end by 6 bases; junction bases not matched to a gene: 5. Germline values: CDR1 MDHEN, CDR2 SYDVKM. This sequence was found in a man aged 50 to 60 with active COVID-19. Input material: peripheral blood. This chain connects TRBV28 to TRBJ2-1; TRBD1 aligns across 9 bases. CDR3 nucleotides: TGTGCCAGCAGTTTAGTGACAGGGGGACGCAATGAGCAGTTCTTC. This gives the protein CASSLVTGGRNEQFF.